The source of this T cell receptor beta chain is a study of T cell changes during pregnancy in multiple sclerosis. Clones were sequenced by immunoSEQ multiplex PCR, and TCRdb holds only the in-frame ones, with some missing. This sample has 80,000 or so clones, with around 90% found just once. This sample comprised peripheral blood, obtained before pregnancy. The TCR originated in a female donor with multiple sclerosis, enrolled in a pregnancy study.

For the CDR3, the DNA is TGTGCCAGCAGCCCATGGACAGGGCGGGAAAACGAGCAGTACTTC. Protein sequence: CASSPWTGRENEQYF. This sequence joins TRBV7-8 and TRBJ2-7; TRBD1 matches 8 bases. Germline CDR1 and CDR2: SGHVS and FQNEAQ. With V trimmed by 5 bases and J by 5 bases, 11 bases remained unmatched. The CDR3 contains 15 residues.